This TCR beta chain was captured by sequencing in a study of blood T cell repertoires in COVID-19 (dated by TCRdb to 2020 to 2021). Turning to the overall study: Collaborator samples came from the United States, Italy and Spain and covered acute and convalescent phases of COVID-19. The samples were drawn from two sources: the first 160 participants of the ongoing ImmuneRACE study, and 1,000 to 1,500 subjects contributed by 6 global collaborators. Where available, HLA class I and class II types were obtained from metadata supplied by the sample provider rather than from assay-based typing. The material from the prospective study consisted of cDNA or gDNA derived from T cells, B-cell-depleted T cells, or PBMCs. Subjects who had been exposed to COVID-19, were actively infected with it, or had recovered from it provided the deeply sampled blood TCRbeta repertoires that made up the dataset. Sample metadata almost always included a de-identified subject ID, COVID-19 status, age in years and sex. The repertoires were made available in a free public database intended to serve as a resource for research on the immune response to SARS-CoV-2.

In the prospective study, participants were about 18 to 90 years old, resided in fewer than 25 geographic areas of the United States, and were enrolled through a virtual design. Cohort assignment in the prospective study relied on participant-reported clinical history from a screening survey and a study questionnaire. Recovered participants in ImmuneRACE Cohort 3 were defined by two consecutive negative NP/OP PCR tests, clearance by a healthcare professional, or resolution of symptoms. Each participant in the prospective study had whole blood, serum and a nasopharyngeal or oropharyngeal swab collected by mobile phlebotomists. Prospective study participants could optionally give additional blood draws and questionnaires over a roughly two-month period. Blood samples from the prospective study were shipped frozen or at room temperature prior to DNA extraction. From cysteine to phenylalanine, the CDR3 is 14 amino acids long. The CDR3 DNA has 42 bases and is translated from base 1. V is shortened by 2 bases, J by 2 bases, and the region joining them spans 9 bases. Taken from the germline V gene, the CDR1 and CDR2 loops are MNHEY and SVGEGT.

Study-wide conclusions, independent of this receptor: The quantity of clinical and demographic metadata differed by source and by participant and was supplied without curation.

TCRbeta CDR3 regions were amplified from genomic DNA by means of the immunoSEQ Assay, a bias-controlled multiplex PCR. In the source study's methods: The number of nucleated cells in each sample was estimated from the amplification of reference gene primers within the assay. Sequence reads were collapsed and filtered to measure the absolute abundance of every unique TCRbeta CDR3 rearrangement. For each sample, productive Simpson clonality was calculated as the square root of Simpson's diversity index over productive rearrangements. The immuneACCESS repertoire file appears here via TCRdb, limited to in-frame rearrangements. These files lack a portion of the clones; in checked studies, under half of the deficit traces to unresolved V genes, and the cause of the others is not known. Clonal size and the V and J genes are those of that table, whereas D and trimming came from the DNA. The sample table contains hundreds of thousands of clones; only one count was recorded for approximately 89% of them. 9.5% of the sample lies in the top ten.

A single count supports this clone. There is no known antigen for this receptor. Within one base of it there is no much larger clone, and no base qualities were kept. This receptor chain uses TRBV6-2 or TRBV6-3 and TRBJ1-2; the D gene is possibly TRBD1, with 6 bases matching. The sequence derives from a woman in her thirties or forties who had recovered from COVID-19. The sample taken for sequencing was PBMCs or T cells enriched from blood (not recorded which). Here is the DNA: TGTGCCAGCAGTTACCTGGGGGCCAACTATGGCTACACCTTC. This translates into CASSYLGANYGYTF.